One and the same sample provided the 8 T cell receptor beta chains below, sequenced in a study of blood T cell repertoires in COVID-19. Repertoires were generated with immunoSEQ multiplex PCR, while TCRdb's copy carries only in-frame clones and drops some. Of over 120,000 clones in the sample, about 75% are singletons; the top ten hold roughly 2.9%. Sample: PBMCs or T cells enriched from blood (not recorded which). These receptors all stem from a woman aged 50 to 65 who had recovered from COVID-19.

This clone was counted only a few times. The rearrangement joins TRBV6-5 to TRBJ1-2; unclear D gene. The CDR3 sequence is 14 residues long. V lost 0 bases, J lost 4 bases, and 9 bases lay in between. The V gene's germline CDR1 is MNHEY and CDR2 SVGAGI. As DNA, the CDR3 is TGTGCCAGCAGTTACTCGATACAATCCTATGGCTACACCTTC. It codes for CASSYSIQSYGYTF.

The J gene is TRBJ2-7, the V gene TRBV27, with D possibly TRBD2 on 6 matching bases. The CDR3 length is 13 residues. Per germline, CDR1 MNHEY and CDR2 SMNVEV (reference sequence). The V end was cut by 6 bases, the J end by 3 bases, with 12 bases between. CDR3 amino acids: CASRRDGSYEQYF. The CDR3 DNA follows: TGTGCCAGCAGAAGGGACGGGAGCTACGAGCAGTACTTC.

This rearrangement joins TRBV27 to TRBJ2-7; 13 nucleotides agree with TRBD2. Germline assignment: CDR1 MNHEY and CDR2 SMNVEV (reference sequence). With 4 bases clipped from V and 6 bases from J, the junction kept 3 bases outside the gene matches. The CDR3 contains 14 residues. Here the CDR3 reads CASSSLAGGGEQYF. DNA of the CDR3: TGTGCCAGCAGTTCACTAGCGGGAGGGGGCGAGCAGTACTTC.

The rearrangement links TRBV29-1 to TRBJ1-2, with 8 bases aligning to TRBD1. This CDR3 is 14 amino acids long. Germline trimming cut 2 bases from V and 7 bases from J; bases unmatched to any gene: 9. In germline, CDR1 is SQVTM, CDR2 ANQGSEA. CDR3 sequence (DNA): TGCAGCGTTGAAAGGGGCAGGGGGCACGGTGGCTACACCTTC. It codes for CSVERGRGHGGYTF. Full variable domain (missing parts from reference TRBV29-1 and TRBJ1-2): SAVISQKPSRDICQRGTSLTIQCQVDSQVTMMFWYRQQPGQSLTLIATANQGSEATYESGFVIDKFPISRPNLTFSTLTVSNMSPEDSSIYLCSVERGRGHGGYTFGSGTRLTVV.

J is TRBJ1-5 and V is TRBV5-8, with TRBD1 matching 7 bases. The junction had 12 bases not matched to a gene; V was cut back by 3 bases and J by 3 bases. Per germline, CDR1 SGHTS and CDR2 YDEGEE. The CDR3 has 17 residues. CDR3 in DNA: TGTGCCAGCAGCTCCGGGACAGCGTCCTTACTCAATCAGCCCCAGCATTTT. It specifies CASSSGTASLLNQPQHF.

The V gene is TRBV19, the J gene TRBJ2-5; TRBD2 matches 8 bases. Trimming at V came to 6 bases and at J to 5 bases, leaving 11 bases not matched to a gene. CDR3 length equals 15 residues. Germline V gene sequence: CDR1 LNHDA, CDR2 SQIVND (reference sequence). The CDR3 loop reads CASRTTSVTPETQYF. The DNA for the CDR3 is TGTGCCAGTAGGACGACTAGCGTAACCCCGGAGACCCAGTACTTC.

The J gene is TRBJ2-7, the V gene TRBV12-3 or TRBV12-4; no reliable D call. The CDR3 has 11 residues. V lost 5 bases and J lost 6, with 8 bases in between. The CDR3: CASSAPGEQYF. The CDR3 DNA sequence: TGTGCCAGCAGTGCCCCCGGCGAGCAGTACTTC.

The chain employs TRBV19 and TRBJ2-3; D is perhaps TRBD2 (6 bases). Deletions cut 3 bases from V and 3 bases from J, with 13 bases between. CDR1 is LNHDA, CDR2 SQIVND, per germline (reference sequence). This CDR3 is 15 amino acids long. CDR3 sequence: CASSITGVGTDTQYF. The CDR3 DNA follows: TGTGCCAGTAGTATTACGGGAGTGGGTACAGATACGCAGTATTTT.